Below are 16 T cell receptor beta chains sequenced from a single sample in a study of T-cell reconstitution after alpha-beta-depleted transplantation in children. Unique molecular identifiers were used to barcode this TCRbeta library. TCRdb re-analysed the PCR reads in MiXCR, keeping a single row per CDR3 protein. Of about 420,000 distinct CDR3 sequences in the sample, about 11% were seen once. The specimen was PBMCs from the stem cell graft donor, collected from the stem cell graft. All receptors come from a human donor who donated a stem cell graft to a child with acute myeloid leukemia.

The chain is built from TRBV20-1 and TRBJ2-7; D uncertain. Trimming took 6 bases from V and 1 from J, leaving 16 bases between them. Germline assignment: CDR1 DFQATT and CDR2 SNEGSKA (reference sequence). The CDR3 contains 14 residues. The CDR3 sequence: CSASRQERSYEQYF. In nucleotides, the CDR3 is TGCAGTGCCAGTCGGCAGGAACGATCCTACGAGCAGTACTTC.

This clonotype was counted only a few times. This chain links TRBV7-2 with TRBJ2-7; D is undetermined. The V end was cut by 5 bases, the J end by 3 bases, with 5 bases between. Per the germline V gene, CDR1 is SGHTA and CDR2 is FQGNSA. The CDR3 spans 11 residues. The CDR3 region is CASSVLYEQYF. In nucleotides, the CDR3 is TGTGCCAGCAGCGTCCTCTACGAGCAGTACTTC.

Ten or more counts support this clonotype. CDR3 loop: CSAAGAGETQYF. CDR3 nucleotides: TGCAGCGCAGCGGGGGCGGGAGAGACCCAGTACTTC. The chain has TRBV29-1 and TRBJ2-5; 8 bases match TRBD2. CDR1 and CDR2 (germline): SQVTM, ANQGSEA. CDR3 length: 12 amino acids. V lost 7 bases, J lost 4 bases, and 5 bases stayed unmatched.

Here the CDR3 DNA reads TGCAGTGCTAGAGACAGGTTTCGGCACACTGAAGCTTTCTTT. Its translation is CSARDRFRHTEAFF. The chain couples TRBV20-1 to TRBJ1-1, with D uncertain. V was shortened by 0 bases and J by 3 bases, with 11 bases between the two germline ends. This CDR3 has 14 amino acids. Looked up from germline, CDR1 is DFQATT and CDR2 is SNEGSKA (reference sequence).

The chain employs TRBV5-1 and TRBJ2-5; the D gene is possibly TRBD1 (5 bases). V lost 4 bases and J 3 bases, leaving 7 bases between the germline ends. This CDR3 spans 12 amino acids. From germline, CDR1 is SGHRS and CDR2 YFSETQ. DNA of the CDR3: TGCGCCAGCAGCAGGACAAAAGAGACCCAGTACTTC. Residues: CASSRTKETQYF. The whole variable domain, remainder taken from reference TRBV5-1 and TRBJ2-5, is KAGVTQTPRYLIKTRGQQVTLSCSPISGHRSVSWYQQTPGQGLQFLFEYFSETQRNKGNFPGRFSGRQFSNSRSEMNVSTLELGDSALYLCASSRTKETQYFGPGTRLLVL.

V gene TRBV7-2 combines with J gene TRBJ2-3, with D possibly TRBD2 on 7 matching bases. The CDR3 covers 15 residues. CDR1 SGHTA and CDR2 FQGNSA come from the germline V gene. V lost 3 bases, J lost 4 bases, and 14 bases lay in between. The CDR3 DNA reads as TGTGCCAGCAGCTTTGGCGGGGGCGACGCAGATACGCAGTATTTT. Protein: CASSFGGGDADTQYF.

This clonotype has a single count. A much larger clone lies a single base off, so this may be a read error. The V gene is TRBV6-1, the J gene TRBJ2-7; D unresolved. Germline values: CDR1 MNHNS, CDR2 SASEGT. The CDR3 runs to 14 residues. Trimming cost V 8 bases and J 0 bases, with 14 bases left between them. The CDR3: CASVSAVSSYEQYF. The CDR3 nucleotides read TGTGCCAGCGTCTCGGCAGTATCCTCCTACGAGCAGTACTTC.

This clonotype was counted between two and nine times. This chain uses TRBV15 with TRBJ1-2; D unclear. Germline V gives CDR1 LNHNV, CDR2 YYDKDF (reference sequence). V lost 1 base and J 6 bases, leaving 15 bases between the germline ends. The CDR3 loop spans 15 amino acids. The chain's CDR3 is CATSRVWADRDGYTF. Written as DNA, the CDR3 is TGTGCCACCAGCAGAGTTTGGGCAGACCGGGATGGCTACACCTTC.

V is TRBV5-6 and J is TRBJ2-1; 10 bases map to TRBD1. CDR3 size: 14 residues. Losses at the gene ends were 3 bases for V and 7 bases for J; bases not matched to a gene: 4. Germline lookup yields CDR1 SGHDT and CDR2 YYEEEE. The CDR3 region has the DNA TGTGCCAGCAGCTGGCCGGGACAGGGGAATGAGCAGTTCTTC. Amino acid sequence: CASSWPGQGNEQFF. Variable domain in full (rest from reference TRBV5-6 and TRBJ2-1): DAGVTQSPTHLIKTRGQQVTLRCSPKSGHDTVSWYQQALGQGPQFIFQYYEEEERQRGNFPDRFSGHQFPNYSSELNVNALLLGDSALYLCASSWPGQGNEQFFGPGTRLTVL.

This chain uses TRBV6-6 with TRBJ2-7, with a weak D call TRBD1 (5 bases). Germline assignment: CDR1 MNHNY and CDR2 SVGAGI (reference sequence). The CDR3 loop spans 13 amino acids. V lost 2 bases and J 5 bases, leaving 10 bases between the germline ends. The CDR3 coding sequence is TGTGCCAGCAGTTACCTTCAGGGTGACGAGCAGTACGTC. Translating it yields CASSYLQGDEQYV.

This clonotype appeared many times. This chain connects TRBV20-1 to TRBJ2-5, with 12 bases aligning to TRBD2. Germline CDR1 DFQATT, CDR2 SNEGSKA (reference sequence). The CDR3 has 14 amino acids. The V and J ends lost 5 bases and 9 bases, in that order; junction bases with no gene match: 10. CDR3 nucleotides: TGCAGTGCTGGGGCTAGCGGGGGGGGAGTGGCCCAGTACTTC. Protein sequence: CSAGASGGGVAQYF.

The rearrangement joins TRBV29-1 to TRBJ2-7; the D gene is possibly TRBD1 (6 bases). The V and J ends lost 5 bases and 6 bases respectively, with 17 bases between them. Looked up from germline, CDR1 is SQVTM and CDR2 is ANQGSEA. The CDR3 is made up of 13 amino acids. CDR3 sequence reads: CSVKGTLRVEQYF. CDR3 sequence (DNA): TGCAGCGTTAAAGGGACACTCCGGGTCGAGCAGTACTTC.

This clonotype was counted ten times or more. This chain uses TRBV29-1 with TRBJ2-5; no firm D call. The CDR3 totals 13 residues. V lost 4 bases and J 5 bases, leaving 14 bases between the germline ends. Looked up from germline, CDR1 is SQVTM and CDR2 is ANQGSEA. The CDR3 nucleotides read TGCAGCGTTGTTGTTTCAGGCAGGGAGACCCAGTACTTC. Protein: CSVVVSGRETQYF.

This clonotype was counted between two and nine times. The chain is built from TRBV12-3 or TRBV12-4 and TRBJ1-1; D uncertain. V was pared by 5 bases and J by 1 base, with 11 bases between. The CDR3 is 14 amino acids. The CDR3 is CASSTGVTNTEAFF. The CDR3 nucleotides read TGTGCCAGCAGTACTGGGGTCACGAACACTGAAGCTTTCTTT.

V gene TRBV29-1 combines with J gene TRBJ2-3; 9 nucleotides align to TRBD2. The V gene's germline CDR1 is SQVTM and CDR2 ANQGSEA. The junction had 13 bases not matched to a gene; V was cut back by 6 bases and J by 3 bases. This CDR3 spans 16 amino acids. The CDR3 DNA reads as TGCAGCGTCGGCGGCCTAGCGGGGACGGGGACAGATACGCAGTATTTT. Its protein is CSVGGLAGTGTDTQYF.

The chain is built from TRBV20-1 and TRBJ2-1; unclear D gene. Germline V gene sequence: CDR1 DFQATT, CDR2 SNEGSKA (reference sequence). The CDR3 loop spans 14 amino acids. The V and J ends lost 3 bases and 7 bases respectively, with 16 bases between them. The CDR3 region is CSASGAQNLNEQFF. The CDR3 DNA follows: TGCAGTGCTAGTGGAGCGCAGAATTTGAATGAGCAGTTCTTC.